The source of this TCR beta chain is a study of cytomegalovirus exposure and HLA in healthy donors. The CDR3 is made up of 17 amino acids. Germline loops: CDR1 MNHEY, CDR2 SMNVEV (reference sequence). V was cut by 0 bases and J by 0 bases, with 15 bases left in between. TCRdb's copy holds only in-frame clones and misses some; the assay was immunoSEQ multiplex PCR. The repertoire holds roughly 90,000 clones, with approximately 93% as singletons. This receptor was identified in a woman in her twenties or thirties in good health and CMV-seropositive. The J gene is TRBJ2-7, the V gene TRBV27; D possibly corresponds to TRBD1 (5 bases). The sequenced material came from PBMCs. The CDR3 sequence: CASSLSRAGLASYEQYF. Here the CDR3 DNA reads TGTGCCAGCAGTTTATCCAGGGCAGGGCTGGCCTCCTACGAGCAGTACTTC.